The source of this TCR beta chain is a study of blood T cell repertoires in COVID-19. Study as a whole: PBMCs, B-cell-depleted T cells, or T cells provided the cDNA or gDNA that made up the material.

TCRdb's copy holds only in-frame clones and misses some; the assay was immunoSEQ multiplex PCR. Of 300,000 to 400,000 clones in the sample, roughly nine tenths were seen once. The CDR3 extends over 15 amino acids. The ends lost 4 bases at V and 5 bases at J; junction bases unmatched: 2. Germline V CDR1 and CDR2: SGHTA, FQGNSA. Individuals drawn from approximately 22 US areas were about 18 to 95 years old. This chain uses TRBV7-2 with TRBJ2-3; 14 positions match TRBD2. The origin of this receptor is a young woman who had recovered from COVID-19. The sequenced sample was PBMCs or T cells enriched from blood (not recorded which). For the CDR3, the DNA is TGTGCCAGCAGCTGGACTAGCGGGGGGATAGATACGCAGTATTTT. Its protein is CASSWTSGGIDTQYF.